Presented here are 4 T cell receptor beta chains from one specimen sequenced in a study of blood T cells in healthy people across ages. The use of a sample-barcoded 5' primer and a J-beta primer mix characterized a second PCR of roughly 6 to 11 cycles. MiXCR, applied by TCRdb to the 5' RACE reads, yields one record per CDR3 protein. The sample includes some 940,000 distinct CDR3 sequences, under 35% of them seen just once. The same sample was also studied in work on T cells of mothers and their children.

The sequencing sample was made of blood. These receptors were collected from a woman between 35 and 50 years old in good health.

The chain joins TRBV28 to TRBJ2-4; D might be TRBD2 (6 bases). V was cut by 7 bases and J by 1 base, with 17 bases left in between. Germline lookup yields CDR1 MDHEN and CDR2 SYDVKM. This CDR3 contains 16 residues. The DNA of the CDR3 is TGTGCCAGCACGGGGGTTGGGGTCGAGGCCAAAAACATTCAGTACTTC. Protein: CASTGVGVEAKNIQYF.

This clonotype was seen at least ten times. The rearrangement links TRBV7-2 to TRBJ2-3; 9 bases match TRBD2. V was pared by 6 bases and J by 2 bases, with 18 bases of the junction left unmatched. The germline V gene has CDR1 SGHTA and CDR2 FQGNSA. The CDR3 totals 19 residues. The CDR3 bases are TGTGCCAGCAGTCTTAAGCGAGCGGGGGGCGACCCGCCCACAGATACGCAGTATTTT. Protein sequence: CASSLKRAGGDPPTDTQYF.

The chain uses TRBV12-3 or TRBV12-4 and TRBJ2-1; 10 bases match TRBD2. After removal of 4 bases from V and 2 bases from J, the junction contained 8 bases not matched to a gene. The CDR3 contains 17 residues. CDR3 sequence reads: CASSSLSGGFPYNEQFF. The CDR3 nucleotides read TGTGCCAGCAGTTCCCTTAGCGGGGGGTTTCCCTACAATGAGCAGTTCTTC.

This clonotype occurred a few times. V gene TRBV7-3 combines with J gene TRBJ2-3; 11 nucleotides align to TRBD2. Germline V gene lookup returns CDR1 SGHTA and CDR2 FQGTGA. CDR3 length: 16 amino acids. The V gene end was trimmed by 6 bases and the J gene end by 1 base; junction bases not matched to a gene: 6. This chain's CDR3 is CASRMTSGTRTDTQYF. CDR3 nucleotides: TGTGCCAGCAGGATGACTAGCGGGACCCGCACAGATACGCAGTATTTT.